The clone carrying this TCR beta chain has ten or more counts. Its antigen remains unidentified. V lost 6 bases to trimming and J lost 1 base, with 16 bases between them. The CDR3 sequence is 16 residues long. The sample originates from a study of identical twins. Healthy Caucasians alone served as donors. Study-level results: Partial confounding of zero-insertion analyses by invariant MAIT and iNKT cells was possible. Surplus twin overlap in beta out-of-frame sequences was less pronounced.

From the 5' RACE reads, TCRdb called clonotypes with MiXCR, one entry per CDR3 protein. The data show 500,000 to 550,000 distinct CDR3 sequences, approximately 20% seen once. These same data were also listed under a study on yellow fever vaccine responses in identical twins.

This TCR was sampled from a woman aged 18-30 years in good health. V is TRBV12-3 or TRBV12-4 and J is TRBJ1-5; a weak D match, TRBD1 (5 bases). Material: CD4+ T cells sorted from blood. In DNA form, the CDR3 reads TGTGCCAGCAGCCCCGACAGTTCTGGGAGCAATCAGCCCCAGCATTTT. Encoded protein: CASSPDSSGSNQPQHF.